These 26 T cell receptor beta chains came from one sample sequenced in a study of shared clonotypes between healthy human individuals (dated by TCRdb to 2020 to 2021). Libraries were prepared through the immunoSEQ multiplex PCR assay. TCRdb stores this immuneACCESS table with in-frame sequences only. Part of the clones is absent; in the studies checked, under half of the shortfall reflects unresolved V genes, and no reason is known for the rest. Counted in this sample were some 2,100,000 clones; almost 96% of them appeared once. Roughly 0.13% of the sample belongs to the ten largest clones. Sequenced material: naive CD4+ T cells sorted from blood. Sample cell subset or site, as interpreted from the label and publication: CD45RA+ positively selected. These receptors were obtained from a man aged 18 to 35 in good health.

The chain uses TRBV6-1 and TRBJ1-1; D remains ambiguous. Germline V CDR1 and CDR2: MNHNS, SASEGT. V gave up 0 bases and J gave up 6 bases, with 8 bases separating them. The CDR3 totals 13 residues. Here the CDR3 DNA reads TGTGCCAGCAGTGAAGCTAGGCGGGCTGAAGCTTTCTTT. Translated: CASSEARRAEAFF.

V usage is TRBV7-2 and J usage is TRBJ2-3; no firm D call. The CDR3 has 14 amino acids. The germline CDR1 and CDR2 sequences are SGHTA and FQGNSA. Trimming removed 1 base from V and 6 bases from J, with 11 bases in between. CDR3 nucleotides: TGTGCCAGCAGCTTAGTAGGGTCCGAGGATACGCAGTATTTT. This translates into CASSLVGSEDTQYF.

This chain links TRBV6-6 with TRBJ1-1; TRBD1 agrees at 8 bases. V dropped 2 bases and J dropped 5; count of bases not matched to a gene: 1. The germline CDR1 and CDR2 sequences are MNHNY and SVGAGI (reference sequence). This CDR3 region has 13 residues. CDR3 sequence: CASSYGDRTEAFF. CDR3 in DNA: TGTGCCAGCAGTTACGGGGACAGGACTGAAGCTTTCTTT.

V gene TRBV30 combines with J gene TRBJ2-5; D is undetermined. Germline-derived CDR1 and CDR2 are GTSNPN and SVGIG (reference sequence). Trimming took off 5 bases at V and 5 bases at J, with 12 bases between the two ends. This CDR3 contains 12 residues. The CDR3 here is CAWAGLRETQYF. The CDR3 bases are TGTGCCTGGGCCGGGCTCAGGGAGACCCAGTACTTC.

The count of this clone is one. The chain combines TRBV18 with TRBJ1-3, with 9 bases identical to TRBD1. V gave up 4 bases and J gave up 3 bases; unmatched junction bases: 4. Germline values: CDR1 KGHSH, CDR2 LQKENI. This CDR3 comprises 15 residues. The CDR3 protein is CASSLQGAGGNTIYF. In DNA form, the CDR3 reads TGTGCCAGCTCACTACAGGGGGCTGGTGGAAACACCATATATTTT. The full variable domain, with the rest looked up from reference TRBV18 and TRBJ1-3, is NAGVMQNPRHLVRRRGQEARLRCSPMKGHSHVYWYRQLPEEGLKFMVYLQKENIIDESGMPKERFSAEFPKEGPSILRIQQVVRGDSAAYFCASSLQGAGGNTIYFGEGSWLTVV.

For this clone: Other DNA sequences within the sample encode an identical CDR3. The chain employs TRBV28 and TRBJ1-5; D is perhaps TRBD1 (5 bases). The CDR3 runs 14 residues. The V gene lost 2 bases and the J gene lost 3 bases, with 8 bases spanning the gap. The germline CDR1 and CDR2 sequences are MDHEN and SYDVKM. CDR3 sequence: CASSLGGTNQPQHF. The DNA of the CDR3 is TGTGCCAGCAGTTTAGGGGGAACCAATCAGCCCCAGCATTTT. The entire variable domain, with the rest obtained from reference TRBV28 and TRBJ1-5, is as follows: DVKVTQSSRYLVKRTGEKVFLECVQDMDHENMFWYRQDPGLGLRLIYFSYDVKMKEKGDIPEGYSVSREKKERFSLILESASTNQTSMYLCASSLGGTNQPQHFGDGTRLSIL.

This chain connects TRBV4-1 to TRBJ1-1; 7 positions match TRBD1. CDR1 is MGHRA, CDR2 YSYEKL, per germline. This CDR3 region has 16 residues. Trimming at V came to 1 base and at J to 1 base, leaving 6 bases not matched to a gene. The CDR3 DNA reads TGCGCCAGCAGCCAAGTCCTGGGACAGACGAACACTGAAGCTTTCTTT. This codes for CASSQVLGQTNTEAFF.

J is TRBJ1-2 and V is TRBV7-9; tentatively, D is TRBD1 (5 bases). V was shortened by 5 bases and J by 7 bases, with 14 bases between the two germline ends. The CDR3 sequence is 13 residues long. CDR1 is SEHNR, CDR2 FQNEAQ, per germline (reference sequence). CDR3 DNA: TGTGCCAGCAGCCCCCAGGGTACGGGTGGCTACACCTTC. This sequence encodes CASSPQGTGGYTF. Filled out from reference TRBV7-9 and TRBJ1-2, the complete variable domain reads DTGVSQNPRHKITKRGQNVTFRCDPISEHNRLYWYRQTLGQGPEFLTYFQNEAQLEKSRLLSDRFSAERPKGSFSTLEIQRTEQGDSAMYLCASSPQGTGGYTFGSGTRLTVV.

In the case of this clone: Other DNA sequences from this sample encode an identical CDR3 as well. The DNA of the CDR3 is TGTGCCAGCAGTGAAGGGACAGGGAATAACTATGGCTACACCTTC. Encoded protein: CASSEGTGNNYGYTF. The chain joins TRBV6-1 to TRBJ1-2; 8 bases align to TRBD1. After removal of 1 base from V and 1 base from J, the junction contained 2 bases not matched to a gene. This CDR3 has 15 amino acids. Per germline, CDR1 MNHNS and CDR2 SASEGT.

The sample holds a few counts of this clone. This chain uses TRBV7-9 with TRBJ1-1; a possible D gene is TRBD1 (5 bases). Germline CDR1 reads SEHNR; CDR2 reads FQNEAQ (reference sequence). The CDR3 is 14 amino acids. The V end lost 4 bases, the J end lost 7 bases, and 16 bases lay between the germline ends. The CDR3, as DNA: TGTGCCAGCAGCTCCCAAGGACGACAGCGTGAAGCTTTCTTT. Residues: CASSSQGRQREAFF.

The genes are TRBV6-1 and TRBJ1-2, with D possibly TRBD1 on 5 matching bases. V lost 3 bases to trimming and J lost 4 bases, with 9 bases between them. From germline, CDR1 is MNHNS and CDR2 SASEGT. The CDR3 sequence is 13 residues long. CDR3 in amino acids: CASSDWGIYGYTF. In nucleotides, the CDR3 is TGTGCCAGCAGTGACTGGGGCATCTATGGCTACACCTTC.

V usage is TRBV10-3 and J usage is TRBJ2-7, with 7 bases aligning to TRBD1. The junction had 9 bases not matched to a gene; V was cut back by 5 bases and J by 2 bases. Germline V gene sequence: CDR1 ENHRY, CDR2 SYGVKD. There are 15 residues in the CDR3. The CDR3 loop reads CAISNDRATPYEQYF. The CDR3 coding sequence is TGTGCCATCAGTAATGACAGGGCAACCCCCTACGAGCAGTACTTC.

The chain combines TRBV10-1 with TRBJ2-7; D not certain. This CDR3 is 14 amino acids long. V lost 0 bases to trimming and J lost 2 bases, with 8 bases between them. Germline V gene data show CDR1 as WNHNN and CDR2 as SYGVQD (reference sequence). The chain's CDR3 is CASSESYRPYEQYF. CDR3 nucleotides: TGCGCCAGCAGTGAGTCGTACCGCCCCTACGAGCAGTACTTC.

This chain uses TRBV27 with TRBJ1-3, with a weak D call TRBD1 (6 bases). V was shortened by 4 bases and J by 4 bases, with 20 bases between the two germline ends. Germline CDR1 is MNHEY and CDR2 is SMNVEV (reference sequence). The CDR3 consists of 17 residues. CDR3 residues: CASSSYMGARNGNTIYF. CDR3 nucleotide sequence: TGTGCCAGCAGTTCCTATATGGGGGCCCGGAACGGAAACACCATATATTTT.

V usage is TRBV14 and J usage is TRBJ2-7; 7 nucleotides match TRBD2. With V trimmed by 2 bases and J by 0 bases, 4 bases remained unmatched. The germline V gene encodes CDR1 SGHDN and CDR2 FVKESK. The CDR3 is 15 residues long. In DNA form, the CDR3 reads TGTGCCAGCAGCCAACCGGCTAGCGGCTCCTACGAGCAGTACTTC. This encodes CASSQPASGSYEQYF.

The J gene is TRBJ2-7, the V gene TRBV25-1, with a tentative D call TRBD1 (7 bases). The germline V and J ends were trimmed by 3 bases and 3 bases, with 15 bases remaining between them. Germline loops: CDR1 MGHDK, CDR2 SYGVNS. This CDR3 is built from 15 residues. The CDR3 sequence is CASSDTRGVGYEQYF. The CDR3 coding sequence is TGTGCCAGCAGTGACACCAGGGGGGTAGGCTACGAGCAGTACTTC.

The rearrangement joins TRBV5-1 to TRBJ2-2; no definite D call. Trimming took off 0 bases at V and 7 bases at J, with 10 bases between the two ends. Germline values: CDR1 SGHRS, CDR2 YFSETQ. The CDR3 length is 14 residues. CDR3: CASSLEGLGGELFF. CDR3 in DNA: TGCGCCAGCAGCTTGGAGGGATTGGGCGGGGAGCTGTTTTTT.

The chain combines TRBV6-5 with TRBJ1-2, with unresolved D. Germline CDR1 reads MNHEY; CDR2 reads SVGAGI. Trimming cost V 5 bases and J 4 bases, with 8 bases left between them. The CDR3 spans 12 residues. CDR3 sequence reads: CASSPAPYGYTF. DNA of the CDR3: TGTGCCAGCAGTCCTGCCCCCTATGGCTACACCTTC.

Points on this clone: The sample has other DNA sequences that encode this CDR3 too. This chain links TRBV5-1 with TRBJ2-5; 7 bases fit TRBD1. Trimming removed 0 bases from V and 2 bases from J; junction bases left unmatched: 4. Germline V gene lookup returns CDR1 SGHRS and CDR2 YFSETQ. The CDR3 consists of 15 residues. CDR3 coding DNA: TGCGCCAGCAGCTTGGGACAGGGTGGTCAAGAGACCCAGTACTTC. Translation gives CASSLGQGGQETQYF.

The rearrangement joins TRBV5-4 to TRBJ2-2, with 14 bases that match TRBD2. Trimming cost V 3 bases and J 4 bases; bases outside gene matches: 11. CDR1 and CDR2 from the germline V gene are SGHNT and YYREEE (reference sequence). The CDR3 is made up of 19 amino acids. CDR3 DNA sequence: TGTGCCAGCAGCTCGGGACTAGCGGGGGTTTTACGGGGCACCGGGGAGCTGTTTTTT. This encodes CASSSGLAGVLRGTGELFF.

The CDR3 coding sequence is TGTGCCAGCTCCCCGGGACTGGAAAACATTCAGTACTTC. The encoded protein is CASSPGLENIQYF. V gene TRBV18 combines with J gene TRBJ2-4; tentatively, D is TRBD2 (6 bases). The CDR3 runs to 13 residues. Germline-derived CDR1 and CDR2 are KGHSH and LQKENI. Trimming shortened V by 6 bases and J by 5 bases, and 11 bases separated the two germline ends.

The chain uses TRBV10-3 and TRBJ2-7; 8 bases map to TRBD1. The V and J ends lost 4 bases and 1 base, in that order; junction bases with no gene match: 6. CDR3 size: 15 residues. Germline V gene sequence: CDR1 ENHRY, CDR2 SYGVKD. CDR3 residues: CAISGTGGISYEQYF. CDR3 coding DNA: TGTGCCATCAGTGGTACAGGGGGTATATCCTACGAGCAGTACTTC.

V usage is TRBV19 and J usage is TRBJ2-2; TRBD1 matches 7 bases. The CDR3 runs 11 residues. Germline V CDR1 and CDR2: LNHDA, SQIVND (reference sequence). The CDR3 loop is CAAGGVRELFF. CDR3 nucleotide sequence: TGTGCTGCAGGGGGAGTAAGGGAGCTGTTTTTT.

The chain recombines TRBV18 with TRBJ2-3; D possibly corresponds to TRBD1 (5 bases). The germline gives CDR1 KGHSH, CDR2 LQKENI. This CDR3 has 16 amino acids. The ends were cut back, 3 bases at V and 3 bases at J, with 16 bases in the middle. This CDR3 reads CASSPPNGRETDTQYF. CDR3 nucleotides: TGTGCCAGCTCACCCCCGAACGGCAGGGAAACAGATACGCAGTATTTT.

The chain combines TRBV5-4 with TRBJ1-1; D ambiguous. Trimming left V 7 bases short and J 1 base short, with 11 bases between. The CDR3 extends over 13 amino acids. The V gene's germline CDR1 is SGHNT and CDR2 YYREEE (reference sequence). As DNA, the CDR3 is TGTGCCAGCGCGAGTGCGGCGAACACTGAAGCTTTCTTT. Amino acid sequence: CASASAANTEAFF. The full variable domain, completed using reference TRBV5-4 and TRBJ1-1, is ETGVTQSPTHLIKTRGQQVTLRCSSQSGHNTVSWYQQALGQGPQFIFQYYREEENGRGNFPPRFSGLQFPNYSSELNVNALELDDSALYLCASASAANTEAFFGQGTRLTVV.

The chain has TRBV6-5 and TRBJ1-6; D unclear. Germline CDR1 is MNHEY and CDR2 is SVGAGI. CDR3 length: 14 amino acids. Between the trimmed V and J ends, which lost 5 bases and 8 bases, there was a span of 13 bases. The CDR3 DNA is TGTGCCAGCAGTCGAGGGAATTCAGATTCACCCCTCCACTTT. This encodes CASSRGNSDSPLHF.